This TCR beta chain derives from a study of a mutant IDH1 vaccine in newly diagnosed glioma. Study as a whole: Patients got their first vaccination 4-6 weeks after radiotherapy alone, or with temozolomide cycles.

The time point denotes: week 5, during vaccination. What each vaccine dose contained was 300 ug of mutant IDH1 20-mer peptide, accompanied by topical imiquimod. V shed 4 bases and J shed 4 bases, with 7 bases lying between them. This CDR3 is 12 amino acids long. The germline V gene encodes CDR1 LGHNA and CDR2 YSLEER. Concerning this clone itself: Its cognate antigen is unknown.

Here immunoSEQ multiplex PCR was the method, and the copy in TCRdb shows in-frame clones only, minus some. The sample has about 25,000 clones; about three quarters are singletons. This chain uses TRBV4-3 with TRBJ1-2; no reliable D call. The sequencing used PBMCs, collected from a glioma patient whose treatment included an IDH1 peptide vaccine. The origin of this receptor is a man aged 35 to 55 with glioma. In DNA, the CDR3 is TGCGCCAGCAGCCCCGGAGGCTATGGCTACACCTTC. Residues: CASSPGGYGYTF.